This T cell receptor beta chain was captured by sequencing in a study of CD8 T cells in Susac syndrome. Random hexamers primed reverse transcription of about 0.5 to 1 ug RNA. Amplification of TCR beta CDR3 was carried out by immunoSEQ multiplex PCR, which covered 54 Vbeta and 13 Jbeta segments. TCRdb independently ran MiXCR on the immunoSEQ multiplex PCR reads; one entry per CDR3 protein. The data contain 200,000 to 250,000 distinct CDR3 sequences, nearly 97% of them seen just once; the ten biggest clones take up 0.095%. The patients serving as multiple sclerosis controls were treatment-naive. They had stable or active relapsing-remitting disease and fulfilled revised McDonald criteria. Germline loops: CDR1 MNHEY, CDR2 SMNVEV (reference sequence). V lost 6 bases and J 4 bases, leaving 5 bases between the germline ends. The CDR3 covers 11 residues.

The clonotype comes from a human donor with multiple sclerosis. V and J are TRBV27 and TRBJ2-3, with D hard to call. Sequenced input: CD4+ T cells from PBMCs. The CDR3 nucleotides are TGTGCCAGCAGGATGGCAGATACGCAGTATTTT. Its translation is CASRMADTQYF.